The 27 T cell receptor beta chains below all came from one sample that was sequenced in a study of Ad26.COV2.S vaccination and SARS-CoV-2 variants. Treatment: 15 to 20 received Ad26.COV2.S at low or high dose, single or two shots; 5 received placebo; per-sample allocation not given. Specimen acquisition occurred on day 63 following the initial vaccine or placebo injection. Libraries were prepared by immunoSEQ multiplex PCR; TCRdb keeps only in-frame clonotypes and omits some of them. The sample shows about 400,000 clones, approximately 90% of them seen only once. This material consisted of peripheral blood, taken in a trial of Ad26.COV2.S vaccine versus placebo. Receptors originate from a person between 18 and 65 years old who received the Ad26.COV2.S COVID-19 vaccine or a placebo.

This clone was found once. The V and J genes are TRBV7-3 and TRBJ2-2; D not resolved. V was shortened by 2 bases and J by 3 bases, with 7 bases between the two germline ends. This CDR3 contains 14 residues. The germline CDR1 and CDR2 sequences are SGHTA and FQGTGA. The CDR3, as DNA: TGTGCCAGCAGCTTAGGGATGTACACCGGGGAGCTGTTTTTT. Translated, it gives CASSLGMYTGELFF.

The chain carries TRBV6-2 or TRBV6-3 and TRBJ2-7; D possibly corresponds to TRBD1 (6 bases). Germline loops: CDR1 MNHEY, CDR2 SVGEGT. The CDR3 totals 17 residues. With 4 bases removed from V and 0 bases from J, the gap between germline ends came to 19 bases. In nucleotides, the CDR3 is TGTGCCAGCAGTTCCCGGCCCTGGACAGTTTCCTCCTACGAGCAGTACTTC. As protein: CASSSRPWTVSSYEQYF.

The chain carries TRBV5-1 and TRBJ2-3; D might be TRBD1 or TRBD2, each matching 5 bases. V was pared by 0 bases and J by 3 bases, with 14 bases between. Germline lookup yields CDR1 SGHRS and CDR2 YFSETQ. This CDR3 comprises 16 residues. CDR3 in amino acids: CASSLGDHYGTDTQYF. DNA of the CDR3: TGCGCCAGCAGCTTGGGGGACCACTATGGGACAGATACGCAGTATTTT. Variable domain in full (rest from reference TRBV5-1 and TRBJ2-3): KAGVTQTPRYLIKTRGQQVTLSCSPISGHRSVSWYQQTPGQGLQFLFEYFSETQRNKGNFPGRFSGRQFSNSRSEMNVSTLELGDSALYLCASSLGDHYGTDTQYFGPGTRLTVL.

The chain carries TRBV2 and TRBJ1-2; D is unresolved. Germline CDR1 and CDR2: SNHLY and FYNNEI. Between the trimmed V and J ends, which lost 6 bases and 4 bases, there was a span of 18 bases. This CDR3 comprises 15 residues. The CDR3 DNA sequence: TGTGCCAGCAGAACCCGGGCCATTCCAGGCTATGGCTACACCTTC. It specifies CASRTRAIPGYGYTF.

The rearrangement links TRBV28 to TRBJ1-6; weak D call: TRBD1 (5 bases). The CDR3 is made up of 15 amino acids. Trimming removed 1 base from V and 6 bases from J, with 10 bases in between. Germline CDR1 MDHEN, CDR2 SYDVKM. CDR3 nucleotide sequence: TGTGCCAGCAGTTTATTAGGGGTTGGTAATTCACCCCTCCACTTT. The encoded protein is CASSLLGVGNSPLHF.

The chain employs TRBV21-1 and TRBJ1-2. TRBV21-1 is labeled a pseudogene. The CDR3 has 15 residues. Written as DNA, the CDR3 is TGTGCCAGCACCACAACGCGCAGGTCGGGCTATGGCTACACCTTC. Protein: CASTTTRRSGYGYTF.

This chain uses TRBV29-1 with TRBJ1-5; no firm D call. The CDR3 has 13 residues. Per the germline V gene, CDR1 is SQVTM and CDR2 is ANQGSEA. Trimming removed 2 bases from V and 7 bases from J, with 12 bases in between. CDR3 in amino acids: CSVEQALGQPQHF. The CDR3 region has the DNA TGCAGCGTTGAACAGGCCCTGGGACAGCCCCAGCATTTT. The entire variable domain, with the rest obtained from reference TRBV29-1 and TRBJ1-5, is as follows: SAVISQKPSRDICQRGTSLTIQCQVDSQVTMMFWYRQQPGQSLTLIATANQGSEATYESGFVIDKFPISRPNLTFSTLTVSNMSPEDSSIYLCSVEQALGQPQHFGDGTRLSIL.

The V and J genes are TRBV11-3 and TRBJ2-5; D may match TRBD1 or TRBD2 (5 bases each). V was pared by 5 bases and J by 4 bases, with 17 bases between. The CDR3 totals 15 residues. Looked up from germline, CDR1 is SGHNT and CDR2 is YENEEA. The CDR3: CASSRGQAGLETQYF. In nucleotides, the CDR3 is TGTGCCAGCAGCCGGGGCCAGGCCGGGTTAGAGACCCAGTACTTC.

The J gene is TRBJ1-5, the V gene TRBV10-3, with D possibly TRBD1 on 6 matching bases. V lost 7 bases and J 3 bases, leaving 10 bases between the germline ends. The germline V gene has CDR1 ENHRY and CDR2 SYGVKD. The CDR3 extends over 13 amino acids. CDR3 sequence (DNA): TGTGCCATCACGGCAGGGGCCAATCAGCCCCAGCATTTT. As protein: CAITAGANQPQHF.

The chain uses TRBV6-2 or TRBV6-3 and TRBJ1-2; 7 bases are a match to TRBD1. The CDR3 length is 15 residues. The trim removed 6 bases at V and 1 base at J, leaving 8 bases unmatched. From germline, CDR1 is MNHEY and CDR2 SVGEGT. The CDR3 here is CASSFPDRLNYGYTF. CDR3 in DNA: TGTGCCAGCAGCTTCCCGGACAGGCTTAACTATGGCTACACCTTC.

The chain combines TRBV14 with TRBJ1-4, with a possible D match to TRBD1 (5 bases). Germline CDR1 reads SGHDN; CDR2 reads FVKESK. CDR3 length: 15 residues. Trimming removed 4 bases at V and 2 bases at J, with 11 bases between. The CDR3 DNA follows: TGTGCCAGCAGCCCCCGGCGGGGCACTAATGAAAAACTGTTTTTT. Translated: CASSPRRGTNEKLFF. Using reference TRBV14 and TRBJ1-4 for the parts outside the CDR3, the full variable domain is EAGVTQFPSHSVIEKGQTVTLRCDPISGHDNLYWYRRVMGKEIKFLLHFVKESKQDESGMPNNRFLAERTGGTYSTLKVQPAELEDSGVYFCASSPRRGTNEKLFFGSGTQLSVL.

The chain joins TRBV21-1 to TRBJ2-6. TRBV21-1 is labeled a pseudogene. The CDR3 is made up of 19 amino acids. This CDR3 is CASSKGVGSSSSGANVLTF. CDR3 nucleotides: TGTGCCAGCAGCAAAGGGGTCGGCAGTTCCAGCTCTGGGGCCAACGTCCTGACTTTC.

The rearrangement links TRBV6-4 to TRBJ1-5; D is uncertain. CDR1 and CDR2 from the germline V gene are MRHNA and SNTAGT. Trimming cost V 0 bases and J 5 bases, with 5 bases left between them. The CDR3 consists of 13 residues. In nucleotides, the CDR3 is TGTGCCAGCAGTGACTCTAAGTATCAGCCCCAGCATTTT. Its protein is CASSDSKYQPQHF.

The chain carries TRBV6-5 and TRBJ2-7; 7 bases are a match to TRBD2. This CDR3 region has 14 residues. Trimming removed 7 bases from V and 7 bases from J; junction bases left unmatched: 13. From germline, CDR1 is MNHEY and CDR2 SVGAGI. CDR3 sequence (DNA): TGTGCCAGCAACATCTTTGGGGGGGGTGAAGAGCAGTACTTC. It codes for CASNIFGGGEEQYF.

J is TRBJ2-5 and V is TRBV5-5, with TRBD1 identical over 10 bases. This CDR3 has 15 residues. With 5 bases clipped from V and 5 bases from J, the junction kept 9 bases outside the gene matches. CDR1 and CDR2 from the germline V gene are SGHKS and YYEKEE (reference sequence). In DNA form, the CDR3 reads TGTGCCAGCAGTCACGGGACAGGGGCAGGGGAGACCCAGTACTTC. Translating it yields CASSHGTGAGETQYF.

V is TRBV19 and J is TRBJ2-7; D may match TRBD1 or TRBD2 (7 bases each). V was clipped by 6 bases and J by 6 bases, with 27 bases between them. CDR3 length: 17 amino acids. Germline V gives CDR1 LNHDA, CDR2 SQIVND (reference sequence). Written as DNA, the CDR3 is TGTGCCAGTAGCCCAGGGGGGGCGGTAGGTCGGTTCGGCGAGCAGTACTTC. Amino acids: CASSPGGAVGRFGEQYF.

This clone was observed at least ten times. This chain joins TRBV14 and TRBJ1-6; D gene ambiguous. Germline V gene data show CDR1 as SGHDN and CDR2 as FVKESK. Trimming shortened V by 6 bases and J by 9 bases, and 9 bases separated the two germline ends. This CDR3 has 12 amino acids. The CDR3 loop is CASRGLGSPLHF. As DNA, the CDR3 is TGTGCCAGCAGAGGGTTAGGTTCACCCCTCCACTTT.

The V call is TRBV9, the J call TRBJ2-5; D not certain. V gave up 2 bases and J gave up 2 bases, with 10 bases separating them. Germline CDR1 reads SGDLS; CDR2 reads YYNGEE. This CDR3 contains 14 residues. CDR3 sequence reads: CASSVKATQETQYF. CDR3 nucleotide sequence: TGTGCCAGCAGCGTTAAGGCAACACAAGAGACCCAGTACTTC.

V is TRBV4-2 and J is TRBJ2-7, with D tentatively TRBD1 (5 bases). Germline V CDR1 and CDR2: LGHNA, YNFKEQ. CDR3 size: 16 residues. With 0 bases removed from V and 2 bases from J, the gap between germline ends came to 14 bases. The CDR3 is CASSQDRQSPTYEQYF. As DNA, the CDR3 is TGTGCCAGCAGCCAAGATAGACAGTCCCCGACCTACGAGCAGTACTTC.

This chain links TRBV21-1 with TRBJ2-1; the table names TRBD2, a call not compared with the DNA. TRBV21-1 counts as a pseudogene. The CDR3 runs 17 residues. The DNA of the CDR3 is TGTGCCAGCGCCGGGACTAGCGGGAGAAAATTCAACAATGAGCAGTTCTTC. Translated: CASAGTSGRKFNNEQFF.

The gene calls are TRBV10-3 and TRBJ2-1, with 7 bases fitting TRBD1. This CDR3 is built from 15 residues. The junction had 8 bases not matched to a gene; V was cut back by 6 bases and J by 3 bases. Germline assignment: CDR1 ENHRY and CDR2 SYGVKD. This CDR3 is CAISSQGRIYNEQFF. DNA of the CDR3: TGTGCCATCAGCTCACAGGGGCGGATCTACAATGAGCAGTTCTTC.

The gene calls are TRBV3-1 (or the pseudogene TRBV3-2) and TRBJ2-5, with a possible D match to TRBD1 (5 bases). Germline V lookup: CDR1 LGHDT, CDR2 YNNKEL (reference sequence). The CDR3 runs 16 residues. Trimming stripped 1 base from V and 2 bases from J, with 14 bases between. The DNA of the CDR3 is TGTGCCAGCAGCCAAGCGCTGAGTAGGGGACAAGAGACCCAGTACTTC. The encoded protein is CASSQALSRGQETQYF.

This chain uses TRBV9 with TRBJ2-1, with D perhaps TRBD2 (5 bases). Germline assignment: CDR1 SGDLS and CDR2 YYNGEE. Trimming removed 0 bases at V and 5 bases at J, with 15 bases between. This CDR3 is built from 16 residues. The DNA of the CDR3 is TGTGCCAGCAGCGTAGGAACGGTTAGAGGGCACAATGAGCAGTTCTTC. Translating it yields CASSVGTVRGHNEQFF.

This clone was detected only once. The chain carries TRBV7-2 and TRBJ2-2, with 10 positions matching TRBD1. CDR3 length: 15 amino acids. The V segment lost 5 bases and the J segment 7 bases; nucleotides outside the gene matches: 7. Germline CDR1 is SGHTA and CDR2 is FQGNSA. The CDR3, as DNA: TGTGCCAGCAGCCCGACAGGGGGCGTTGACGGGGAGCTGTTTTTT. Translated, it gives CASSPTGGVDGELFF.

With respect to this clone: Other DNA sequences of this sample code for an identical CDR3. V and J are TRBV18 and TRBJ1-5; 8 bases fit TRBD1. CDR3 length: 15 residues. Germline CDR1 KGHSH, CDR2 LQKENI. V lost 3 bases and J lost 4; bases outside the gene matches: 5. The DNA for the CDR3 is TGTGCCAGCTCACCTGGGACAGGAGGGAATCAGCCCCAGCATTTT. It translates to CASSPGTGGNQPQHF.

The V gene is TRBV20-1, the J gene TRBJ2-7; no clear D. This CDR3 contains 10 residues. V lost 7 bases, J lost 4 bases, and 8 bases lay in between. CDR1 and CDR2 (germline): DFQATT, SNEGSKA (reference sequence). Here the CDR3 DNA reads TGCAGTGTTGAAAGTTACGAGCAGTACTTC. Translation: CSVESYEQYF.

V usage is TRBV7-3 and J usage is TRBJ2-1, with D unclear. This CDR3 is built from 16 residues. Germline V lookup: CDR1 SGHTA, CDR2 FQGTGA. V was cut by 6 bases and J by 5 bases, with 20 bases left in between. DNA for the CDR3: TGTGCCAGCAGGGTCTCACCGGCTCAAACAGACAATGAGCAGTTCTTC. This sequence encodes CASRVSPAQTDNEQFF.